This T cell receptor beta chain was documented in a study of T cell responses to AZD1222 COVID-19 vaccine. The overall study: Some second doses came at about 4 weeks and others at about 12 weeks; these were pooled.

About this clone itself: The target antigen is unknown.

Profiling relied on immunoSEQ multiplex PCR, and the TCRdb table lists in-frame clones only, not all of them. The table shows 100,000 to 150,000 clones, with approximately 85% occurring only once. Study observations and caveats: Spike-specific TCR breadth and depth went up after people got two AZD1222 doses. Just a handful of AZD1222 recipients tested seropositive at baseline.

The CDR3 is 16 amino acids. Germline-derived CDR1 and CDR2 are LNHNV and YYDKDF (reference sequence). The V segment lost 3 bases and the J segment 6 bases; nucleotides outside the gene matches: 10. This clonotype was sampled from an adult in good health. This specimen consisted of peripheral blood, obtained on day 0 of AZD1222 vaccination. This chain links TRBV15 with TRBJ2-3, with 9 bases fitting TRBD1. Here the CDR3 reads CATSRGDRGRYDTQYF. CDR3 in DNA: TGTGCCACCAGCAGGGGCGACAGGGGGAGATATGATACGCAGTATTTT.